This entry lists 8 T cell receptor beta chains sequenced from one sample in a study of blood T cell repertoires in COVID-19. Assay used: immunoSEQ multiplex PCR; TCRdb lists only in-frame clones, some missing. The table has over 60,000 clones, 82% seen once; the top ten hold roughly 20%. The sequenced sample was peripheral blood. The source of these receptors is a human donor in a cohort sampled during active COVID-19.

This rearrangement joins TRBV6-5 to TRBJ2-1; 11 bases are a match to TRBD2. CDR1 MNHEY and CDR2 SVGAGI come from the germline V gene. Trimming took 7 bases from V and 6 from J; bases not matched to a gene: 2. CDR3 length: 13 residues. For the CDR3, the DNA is TGTGCCAGCACTAGCGGGGGGTTCAATGAGCAGTTCTTC. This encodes CASTSGGFNEQFF.

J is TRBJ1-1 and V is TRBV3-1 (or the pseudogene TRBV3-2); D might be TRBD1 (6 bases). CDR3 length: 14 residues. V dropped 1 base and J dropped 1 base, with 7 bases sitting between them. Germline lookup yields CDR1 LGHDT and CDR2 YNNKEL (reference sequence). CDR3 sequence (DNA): TGTGCCAGCAGCCAAGGGACAGAGAACACTGAAGCTTTCTTT. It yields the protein CASSQGTENTEAFF.

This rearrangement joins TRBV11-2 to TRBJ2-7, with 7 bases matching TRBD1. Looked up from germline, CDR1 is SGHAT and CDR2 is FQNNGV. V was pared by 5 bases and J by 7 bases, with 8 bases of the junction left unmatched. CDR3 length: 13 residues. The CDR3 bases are TGTGCCAGCAGCATTGACAGGGCCGAGGAGCAGTACTTC. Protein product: CASSIDRAEEQYF.

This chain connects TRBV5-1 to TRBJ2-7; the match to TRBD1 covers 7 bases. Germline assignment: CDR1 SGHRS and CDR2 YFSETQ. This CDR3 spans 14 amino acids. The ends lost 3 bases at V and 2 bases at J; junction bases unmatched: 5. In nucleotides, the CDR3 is TGCGCCAGCAGCTCGACAGGGATCGCCTACGAGCAGTACTTC. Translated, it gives CASSSTGIAYEQYF. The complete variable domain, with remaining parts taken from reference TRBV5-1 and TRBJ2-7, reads KAGVTQTPRYLIKTRGQQVTLSCSPISGHRSVSWYQQTPGQGLQFLFEYFSETQRNKGNFPGRFSGRQFSNSRSEMNVSTLELGDSALYLCASSSTGIAYEQYFGPGTRLTVT.

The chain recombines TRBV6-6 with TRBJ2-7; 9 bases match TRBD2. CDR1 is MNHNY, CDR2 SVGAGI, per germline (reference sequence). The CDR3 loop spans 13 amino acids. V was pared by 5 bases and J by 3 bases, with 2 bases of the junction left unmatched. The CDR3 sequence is CASSLAGIYEQYF. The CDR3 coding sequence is TGTGCCAGCAGTCTAGCGGGGATCTACGAGCAGTACTTC.

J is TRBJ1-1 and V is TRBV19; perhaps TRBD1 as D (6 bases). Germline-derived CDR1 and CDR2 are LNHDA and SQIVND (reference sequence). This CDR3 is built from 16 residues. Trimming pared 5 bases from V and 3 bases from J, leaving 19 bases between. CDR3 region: CASSARRQVTHTEAFF. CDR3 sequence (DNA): TGTGCCAGTAGTGCCCGACGACAGGTTACGCACACTGAAGCTTTCTTT.

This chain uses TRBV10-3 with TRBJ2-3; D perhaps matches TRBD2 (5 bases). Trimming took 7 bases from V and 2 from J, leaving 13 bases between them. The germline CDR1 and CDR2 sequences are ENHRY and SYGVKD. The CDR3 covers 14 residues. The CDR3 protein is CAITESGNTDTQYF. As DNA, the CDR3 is TGTGCCATCACTGAATCCGGGAACACAGATACGCAGTATTTT.

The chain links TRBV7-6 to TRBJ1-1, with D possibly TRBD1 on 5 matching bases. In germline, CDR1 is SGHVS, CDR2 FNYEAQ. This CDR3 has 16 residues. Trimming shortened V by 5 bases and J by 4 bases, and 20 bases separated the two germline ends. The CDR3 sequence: CASSRWQVRGSTEAFF. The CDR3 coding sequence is TGTGCCAGCAGCCGGTGGCAGGTCCGGGGGAGCACTGAAGCTTTCTTT. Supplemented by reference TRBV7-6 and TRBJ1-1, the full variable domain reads GAGVSQSPRYKVTKRGQDVALRCDPISGHVSLYWYRQALGQGPEFLTYFNYEAQQDKSGLPNDRFSAERPEGSISTLTIQRTEQRDSAMYRCASSRWQVRGSTEAFFGQGTRLTVV.